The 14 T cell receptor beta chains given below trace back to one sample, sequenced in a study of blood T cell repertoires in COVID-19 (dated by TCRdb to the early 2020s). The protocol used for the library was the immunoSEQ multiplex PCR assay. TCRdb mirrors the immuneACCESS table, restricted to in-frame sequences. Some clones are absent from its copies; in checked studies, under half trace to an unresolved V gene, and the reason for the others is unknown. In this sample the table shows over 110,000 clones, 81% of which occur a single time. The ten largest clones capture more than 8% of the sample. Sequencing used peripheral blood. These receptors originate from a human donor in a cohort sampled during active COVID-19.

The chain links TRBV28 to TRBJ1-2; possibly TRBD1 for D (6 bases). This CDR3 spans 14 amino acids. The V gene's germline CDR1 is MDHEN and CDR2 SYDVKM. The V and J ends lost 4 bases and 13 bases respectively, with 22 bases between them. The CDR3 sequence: CASSSDGTLGEVTF. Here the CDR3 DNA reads TGTGCCAGCAGTTCAGACGGGACACTGGGGGAAGTCACCTTC.

CDR3 sequence reads: CASSLATDKNIQYF. Written as DNA, the CDR3 is TGTGCCAGCAGCTTAGCTACAGACAAAAACATTCAGTACTTC. The J gene is TRBJ2-4, the V gene TRBV7-9; no clear D. The CDR3 totals 14 residues. V shed 0 bases and J shed 3 bases, with 6 bases lying between them. CDR1 is SEHNR and CDR2 is FQNEAQ in the germline V gene (reference sequence).

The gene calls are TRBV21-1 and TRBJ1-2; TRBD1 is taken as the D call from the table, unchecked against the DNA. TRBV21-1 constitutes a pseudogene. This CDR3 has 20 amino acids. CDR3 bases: TGTGCCAGCAGCCCCCAGGACAGGGGATGTGCGGTCGTAATGAACTATGGCTACACCTTC. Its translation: CASSPQDRGCAVVMNYGYTF.

The CDR3 here is CASSQTGTGYEQYF. The CDR3 DNA reads as TGTGCCAGCAGCCAAACCGGGACAGGCTACGAGCAGTACTTC. The rearrangement links TRBV28 to TRBJ2-7, with 8 bases aligning to TRBD1. The CDR3 covers 14 residues. CDR1 and CDR2 (germline): MDHEN, SYDVKM. The trim removed 6 bases at V and 3 bases at J, leaving 7 bases unmatched.

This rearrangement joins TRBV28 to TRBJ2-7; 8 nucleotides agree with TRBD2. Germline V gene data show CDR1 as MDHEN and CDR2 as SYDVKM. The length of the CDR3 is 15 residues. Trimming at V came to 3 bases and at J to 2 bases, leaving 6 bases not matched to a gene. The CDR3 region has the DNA TGTGCCAGCAGTTTGGTTCGGGAGGGCCCCTACGAGCAGTACTTC. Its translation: CASSLVREGPYEQYF.

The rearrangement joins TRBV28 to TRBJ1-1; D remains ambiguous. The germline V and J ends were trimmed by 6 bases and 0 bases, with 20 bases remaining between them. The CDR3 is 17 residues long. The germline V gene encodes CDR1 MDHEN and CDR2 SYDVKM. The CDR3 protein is CASSSPEGGRLNTEAFF. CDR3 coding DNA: TGTGCCAGCAGCTCCCCCGAAGGAGGGAGGCTGAACACTGAAGCTTTCTTT.

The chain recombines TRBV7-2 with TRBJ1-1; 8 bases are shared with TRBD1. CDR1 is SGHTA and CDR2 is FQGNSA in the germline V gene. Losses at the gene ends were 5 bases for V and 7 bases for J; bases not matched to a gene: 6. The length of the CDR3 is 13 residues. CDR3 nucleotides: TGTGCCAGCAGCACATACAGGGGGAGTGAAGCTTTCTTT. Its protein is CASSTYRGSEAFF.

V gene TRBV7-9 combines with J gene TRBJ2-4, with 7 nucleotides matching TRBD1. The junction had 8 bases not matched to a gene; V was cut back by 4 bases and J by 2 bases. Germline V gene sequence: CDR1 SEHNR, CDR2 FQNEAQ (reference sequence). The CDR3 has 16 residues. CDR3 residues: CASSSLPGQPKNIQYF. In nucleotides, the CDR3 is TGTGCCAGCAGCTCGTTACCGGGACAGCCCAAAAACATTCAGTACTTC.

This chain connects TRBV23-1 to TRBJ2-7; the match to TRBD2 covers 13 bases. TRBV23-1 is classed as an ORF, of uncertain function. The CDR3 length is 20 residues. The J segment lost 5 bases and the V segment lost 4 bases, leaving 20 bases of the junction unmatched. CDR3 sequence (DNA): TGCGCCAGCAGTCGGGTCGTGTTAAGGACTAGCGGGAGACGGGAGAACGAGCAGTACTTC. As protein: CASSRVVLRTSGRRENEQYF.

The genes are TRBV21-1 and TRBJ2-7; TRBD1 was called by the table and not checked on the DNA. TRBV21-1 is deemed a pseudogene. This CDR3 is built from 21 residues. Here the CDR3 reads CASSNQGQGRRGILLSYEQYF. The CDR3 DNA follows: TGTGCCAGCAGCAACCAGGGACAGGGGAGAAGGGGCATCTTGTTGTCCTACGAGCAGTACTTC.

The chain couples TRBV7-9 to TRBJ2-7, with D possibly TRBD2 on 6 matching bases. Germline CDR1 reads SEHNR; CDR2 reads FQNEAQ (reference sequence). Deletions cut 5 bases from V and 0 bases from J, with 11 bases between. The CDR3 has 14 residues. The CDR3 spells CASSRGVSSYEQYF. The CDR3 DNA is TGTGCCAGCAGCCGCGGGGTGAGCTCCTACGAGCAGTACTTC.

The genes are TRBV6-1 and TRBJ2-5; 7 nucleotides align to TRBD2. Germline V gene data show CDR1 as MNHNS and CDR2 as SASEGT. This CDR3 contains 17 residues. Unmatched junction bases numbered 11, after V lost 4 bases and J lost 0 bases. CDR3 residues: CASSVMKAGKYQETQYF. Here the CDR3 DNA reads TGTGCCAGCAGTGTAATGAAAGCGGGAAAGTACCAAGAGACCCAGTACTTC.

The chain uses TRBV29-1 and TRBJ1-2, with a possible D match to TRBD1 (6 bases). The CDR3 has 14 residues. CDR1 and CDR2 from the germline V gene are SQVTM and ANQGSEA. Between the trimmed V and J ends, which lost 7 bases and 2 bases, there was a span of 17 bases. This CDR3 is CSAPMAGENYGYTF. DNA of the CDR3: TGCAGCGCACCAATGGCAGGGGAGAACTATGGCTACACCTTC. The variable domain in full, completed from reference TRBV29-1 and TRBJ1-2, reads SAVISQKPSRDICQRGTSLTIQCQVDSQVTMMFWYRQQPGQSLTLIATANQGSEATYESGFVIDKFPISRPNLTFSTLTVSNMSPEDSSIYLCSAPMAGENYGYTFGSGTRLTVV.

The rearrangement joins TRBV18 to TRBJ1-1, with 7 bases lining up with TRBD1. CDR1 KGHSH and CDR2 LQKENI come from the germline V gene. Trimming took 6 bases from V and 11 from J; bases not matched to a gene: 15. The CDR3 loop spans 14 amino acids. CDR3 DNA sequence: TGTGCCAGCTCCCGGGACAGCAGAACAATCGGGGCTTTCTTT. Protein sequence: CASSRDSRTIGAFF.